These T cell receptor beta chains were read from a single sample in a study of T cells after yellow fever vaccination. TCRdb itself ran the 5' RACE reads through MiXCR, one entry per CDR3 protein. Of roughly 260,000 distinct CDR3 sequences detected, 13% appear once; the ten largest clones hold about 0.51%. The sample in question was CD4+ T cells sorted from PBMCs, obtained 45 days after the yellow fever booster vaccination. The receptors shown here come from a man younger than 45 who received the YFV17D yellow fever vaccine. CDR3s leave out the opening cysteine and the closing phenylalanine or tryptophan.

j_gene | v_gene | CDR3aa
TRBJ2-5 | TRBV20-1 | SARDPTMQETQY
TRBJ2-1 | TRBV5-4 | ASSLSPEGGNEQF
TRBJ1-5 | TRBV10-2 | ASRGGHSNQPQH
TRBJ2-2 | TRBV6-5 | ASRLERKWNTGELF
TRBJ2-1 | TRBV20-1 | SLAGGPGNEQF
TRBJ2-1 | TRBV7-9 | ASSFIGTSGVEQF
TRBJ2-2 | TRBV5-1 | ASSLTRGNTGELF
TRBJ2-1 | TRBV11-2 | ASSHTLAGVDYEQF
TRBJ2-1 | TRBV28 | ASTKTPIAGGEQF
TRBJ1-3 | TRBV7-6 | ASSLARDSSGNTIY
TRBJ1-2 | TRBV5-1 | ASSLAGQGAVT
TRBJ1-2 | TRBV4-3 | ASSQGGGGVSYGYT
TRBJ1-2 | TRBV6-5 | ASRGGVGYT
TRBJ2-3 | TRBV29-1 | SVAGLAGGTDTQY
TRBJ2-5 | TRBV7-6 | ASSSPRQIETQY
TRBJ2-3 | TRBV9 | ASSVAASGSNTDTQY
TRBJ2-1 | TRBV2 | ASSEGSRTRRF
TRBJ2-2 | TRBV5-4 | ASTSEGTGTNTGELF